Sequencing of this T cell receptor beta chain was carried out in a study of blood T cell repertoires in COVID-19. Trimming at V came to 7 bases and at J to 6 bases, leaving 10 bases not matched to a gene. This CDR3 spans 15 amino acids. Germline V lookup: CDR1 SNHLY, CDR2 FYNNEI. Sequencing used immunoSEQ multiplex PCR; TCRdb keeps in-frame clones, though not all of them. The sample includes fewer than 70,000 clones, around 85% of them seen just once. Sequenced sample: peripheral blood. This sequence was found in a woman in her sixties or seventies with active COVID-19. The chain uses TRBV2 and TRBJ2-1; 9 bases are a match to TRBD2. The CDR3 reads CASTRSGGRANEQFF. The CDR3 nucleotides read TGTGCCAGCACCCGGAGTGGCGGGAGGGCCAATGAGCAGTTCTTC.